Below are 23 T cell receptor beta chains sequenced from a single sample in a study of cytomegalovirus exposure and HLA in healthy donors (dated by TCRdb to the late 2010s). Preparation of the library involved the immunoSEQ multiplex PCR assay. For the multiplex PCR, a mixture combining 60 forward primers for TCR Vbeta segments and 13 reverse primers for TCR Jbeta segments was used. TCRdb holds this immuneACCESS table with in-frame rearrangements only. Some clones are missing; in checked studies, unresolved V genes explain under half, and the rest has no known cause. The sample table records about 78,000 clones; less than 85% of these occur just once. Of the sample, about 2.4% falls within the top ten clones. The sample was PBMCs. Every receptor here comes from a woman in her forties or fifties in good health and CMV-seronegative.

The gene calls are TRBV30 and TRBJ1-2, with 8 bases that match TRBD1. Trimming at V came to 7 bases and at J to 4 bases, leaving 8 bases not matched to a gene. Germline V gene sequence: CDR1 GTSNPN, CDR2 SVGIG (reference sequence). The CDR3 covers 13 residues. This CDR3 is CASPHTGGYGYTF. In DNA form, the CDR3 reads TGTGCCTCCCCCCATACAGGGGGCTATGGCTACACCTTC. Supplemented by reference TRBV30 and TRBJ1-2, the full variable domain reads SQTIHQWPATLVQPVGSPLSLECTVEGTSNPNLYWYRQAAGRGLQLLFYSVGIGQISSEVPQNLSASRPQDRQFILSSKKLLLSDSGFYLCASPHTGGYGYTFGSGTRLTVV.

The sample holds a few counts of this clone. The CDR3 is CASSASTSGGLTDTQYF. The CDR3 nucleotides read TGCGCCAGCAGCGCCTCGACTAGCGGGGGGCTCACAGATACGCAGTATTTT. The gene calls are TRBV5-1 and TRBJ2-3; TRBD2 matches at 13 bases. V lost 4 bases and J lost 2; bases outside the gene matches: 7. The CDR3 extends over 17 amino acids. CDR1 and CDR2 from the germline V gene are SGHRS and YFSETQ. Full variable domain (missing parts from reference TRBV5-1 and TRBJ2-3): KAGVTQTPRYLIKTRGQQVTLSCSPISGHRSVSWYQQTPGQGLQFLFEYFSETQRNKGNFPGRFSGRQFSNSRSEMNVSTLELGDSALYLCASSASTSGGLTDTQYFGPGTRLTVL.

This rearrangement joins TRBV7-3 to TRBJ2-2, with TRBD2 matching 9 bases. The CDR3 has 16 residues. The ends lost 5 bases at V and 1 base at J; junction bases unmatched: 5. CDR1 and CDR2 (germline): SGHTA, FQGTGA. CDR3 in DNA: TGTGCCAGCAGCCCCTCTAGCGGGGTGAACACCGGGGAGCTGTTTTTT. Amino acids: CASSPSSGVNTGELFF.

CDR3: CASSGGVNEQFF. The CDR3 coding sequence is TGTGCCAGCTCAGGAGGGGTGAATGAGCAGTTCTTC. The chain couples TRBV18 to TRBJ2-1, with D tentatively TRBD2 (6 bases). Germline V gene lookup returns CDR1 KGHSH and CDR2 LQKENI. The germline V and J ends were trimmed by 5 bases and 7 bases, with 9 bases remaining between them. The CDR3 has 12 amino acids.

This chain uses TRBV10-2 with TRBJ2-3; a weak D match, TRBD2 (5 bases). The CDR3 is 21 residues long. Germline V gene data show CDR1 as WSHSY and CDR2 as SAAADI. The V gene lost 2 bases and the J gene lost 0 bases, with 27 bases spanning the gap. The CDR3 loop reads CASSEGYFAGGRGKSTDTQYF. The CDR3 bases are TGCGCCAGCAGTGAGGGGTATTTTGCGGGTGGACGGGGTAAAAGCACAGATACGCAGTATTTT.

The genes are TRBV30 and TRBJ2-3; D perhaps matches TRBD1 (6 bases). The CDR3 is 15 residues long. Trimming left V 2 bases short and J 0 bases short, with 12 bases between. The V gene's germline CDR1 is GTSNPN and CDR2 SVGIG (reference sequence). CDR3 in amino acids: CAWSTGTASTDTQYF. CDR3 nucleotides: TGTGCCTGGAGTACAGGGACGGCGAGCACAGATACGCAGTATTTT.

This clone was seen only a few times. The rearrangement uses TRBV4-2 and TRBJ1-2; possible D gene TRBD1, 6 bases. V was pared by 4 bases and J by 4 bases, with 13 bases between. The V gene's germline CDR1 is LGHNA and CDR2 YNFKEQ. This CDR3 has 14 amino acids. The CDR3 here is CASSRTGIGYGYTF. CDR3 sequence (DNA): TGTGCCAGCAGCCGAACAGGGATTGGCTATGGCTACACCTTC.

The chain joins TRBV6-1 to TRBJ2-4; 9 bases match TRBD1. Trimming took 2 bases from V and 0 from J; bases not matched to a gene: 11. The V gene's germline CDR1 is MNHNS and CDR2 SASEGT. The CDR3 consists of 19 residues. CDR3 in amino acids: CASSESLQGAFLAKNIQYF. The CDR3 DNA is TGTGCCAGCAGTGAATCACTACAGGGGGCTTTTTTAGCCAAAAACATTCAGTACTTC.

The chain is built from TRBV6-5 and TRBJ2-5, with 11 bases lining up with TRBD1. CDR3 length equals 13 residues. Trimming removed 8 bases from V and 7 bases from J; junction bases left unmatched: 6. Germline V gene data show CDR1 as MNHEY and CDR2 as SVGAGI. The CDR3 reads CASRDRGKWTQYF. The DNA for the CDR3 is TGTGCCAGCCGGGACAGGGGGAAGTGGACCCAGTACTTC.

This chain joins TRBV5-1 and TRBJ1-2; D remains unclear. V was pared by 0 bases and J by 3 bases, with 9 bases between. The germline CDR1 and CDR2 sequences are SGHRS and YFSETQ. The CDR3 covers 14 residues. CDR3 DNA sequence: TGCGCCAGCAGCTTGGCCACCACTGACTATGGCTACACCTTC. It specifies CASSLATTDYGYTF.

This chain links TRBV29-1 with TRBJ2-2, with D possibly TRBD2 on 5 matching bases. Germline CDR1 is SQVTM and CDR2 is ANQGSEA. The V gene lost 2 bases and the J gene lost 4 bases, with 11 bases spanning the gap. CDR3 size: 14 residues. The CDR3 bases are TGCAGCGTTGAACTAGCCGAGGGCACCGGGGAGCTGTTTTTT. Residues: CSVELAEGTGELFF.

The genes are TRBV14 and TRBJ1-1; possibly TRBD1 for D (5 bases). Germline V gene data show CDR1 as SGHDN and CDR2 as FVKESK. V was pared by 0 bases and J by 0 bases, with 8 bases between. The length of the CDR3 is 15 residues. The CDR3 coding sequence is TGTGCCAGCAGCCAAGAAAAGGGGATGAACACTGAAGCTTTCTTT. Its protein product is CASSQEKGMNTEAFF.

The chain couples TRBV5-1 to TRBJ1-1; the D is unclear. The V end was cut by 1 base, the J end by 0 bases, with 7 bases between. Germline assignment: CDR1 SGHRS and CDR2 YFSETQ. The CDR3 is 14 residues long. CDR3 loop: CASSLTSLNTEAFF. The CDR3 DNA reads TGCGCCAGCAGCTTGACGAGCCTGAACACTGAAGCTTTCTTT.

The chain is built from TRBV7-9 and TRBJ2-3; 8 bases align to TRBD2. This CDR3 is 15 amino acids long. With V trimmed by 1 base and J by 4 bases, 4 bases remained unmatched. The germline V gene has CDR1 SEHNR and CDR2 FQNEAQ (reference sequence). The CDR3 DNA sequence: TGTGCCAGCAGCTTAGTTAGCGGGAACGCAGATACGCAGTATTTT. It encodes CASSLVSGNADTQYF.

The chain employs TRBV30 and TRBJ1-1, with 9 bases aligning to TRBD1. Germline CDR1 GTSNPN, CDR2 SVGIG (reference sequence). The CDR3 consists of 14 residues. Germline trimming cut 3 bases from V and 1 base from J; bases unmatched to any gene: 3. Written as DNA, the CDR3 is TGTGCCTGGAGCAGGGACAGGGCGAACACTGAAGCTTTCTTT. This codes for CAWSRDRANTEAFF.

The chain carries TRBV6-5 and TRBJ2-7, with 10 bases identical to TRBD2. J was trimmed by 3 bases and V by 6 bases; bases with no gene match: 5. The CDR3 length is 14 residues. CDR1 is MNHEY, CDR2 SVGAGI, per germline. The DNA of the CDR3 is TGTGCCAGCAGACCCGGGACTAGCGTCTACGAGCAGTACTTC. Residues: CASRPGTSVYEQYF.

The chain links TRBV4-3 to TRBJ2-3; the match to TRBD2 covers 10 bases. Germline V gene lookup returns CDR1 LGHNA and CDR2 YSLEER. This CDR3 has 17 residues. J was trimmed by 3 bases and V by 0 bases; bases with no gene match: 6. CDR3 bases: TGCGCCAGCAGCCAAGACGAATTAGCGGGGGGAACAGATACGCAGTATTTT. Translated, it gives CASSQDELAGGTDTQYF.

The V call is TRBV7-9, the J call TRBJ1-4, with 8 bases identical to TRBD1. Germline CDR1 and CDR2: SEHNR and FQNEAQ (reference sequence). Germline trimming cut 6 bases from V and 8 bases from J; bases unmatched to any gene: 8. This CDR3 contains 14 residues. CDR3 DNA: TGTGCCAGCAGGGCAGGGGGCGGAGGGGAAAAACTGTTTTTT. Translating it yields CASRAGGGGEKLFF. The full variable domain, with the rest looked up from reference TRBV7-9 and TRBJ1-4, is DTGVSQNPRHKITKRGQNVTFRCDPISEHNRLYWYRQTLGQGPEFLTYFQNEAQLEKSRLLSDRFSAERPKGSFSTLEIQRTEQGDSAMYLCASRAGGGGEKLFFGSGTQLSVL.

In DNA form, the CDR3 reads TGTGCCAGCAGTTACTCCTCGGGTACTACGGCTGAAGCTTTCTTT. Its protein is CASSYSSGTTAEAFF. The chain has TRBV6-5 and TRBJ1-1; no clear D gene. The CDR3 is 15 residues long. Trimming removed 0 bases from V and 6 bases from J, with 14 bases in between. The germline gives CDR1 MNHEY, CDR2 SVGAGI.

V usage is TRBV5-4 and J usage is TRBJ2-7; TRBD2 agrees at 8 bases. V lost 3 bases and J lost 5; bases outside the gene matches: 4. The CDR3 contains 13 residues. CDR1 is SGHNT, CDR2 YYREEE, per germline (reference sequence). The CDR3 DNA sequence: TGTGCCAGCAGCTCAGCGGGGGAAGACGAGCAGTACTTC. It yields the protein CASSSAGEDEQYF.

The V call is TRBV16, the J call TRBJ1-1, with a tentative D call TRBD1 (5 bases). Germline V gene data show CDR1 as KGHSY and CDR2 as FQNENV. The V end was cut by 4 bases, the J end by 2 bases, with 11 bases between. The length of the CDR3 is 14 residues. The CDR3 spells CASSPTDPNTEAFF. The CDR3 nucleotides are TGTGCCAGCAGCCCGACAGACCCCAACACTGAAGCTTTCTTT.

The rearrangement joins TRBV7-2 to TRBJ1-1; a possible D gene is TRBD1 (5 bases). Deletions cut 5 bases from V and 1 base from J, with 11 bases between. CDR3 size: 14 residues. Per the germline V gene, CDR1 is SGHTA and CDR2 is FQGNSA. The CDR3 spells CASSIQTANTEAFF. CDR3 coding DNA: TGTGCCAGCAGCATACAGACAGCGAACACTGAAGCTTTCTTT.

This chain uses TRBV18 with TRBJ1-1; 7 bases map to TRBD1. Germline lookup yields CDR1 KGHSH and CDR2 LQKENI. Germline trimming cut 4 bases from V and 1 base from J; bases unmatched to any gene: 6. CDR3 length: 15 residues. The CDR3 reads CASSLPGGSNTEAFF. The CDR3 DNA follows: TGTGCCAGCTCACTGCCAGGGGGATCGAACACTGAAGCTTTCTTT.